The following is a T cell receptor (beta chain) sequence with its context. Antigen specificity is unknown. Repertoires were generated with immunoSEQ multiplex PCR, while TCRdb's copy carries only in-frame clones and drops some. This table holds about 110,000 clones, around 80% found once. This record comes from a study of T cell responses to AZD1222 COVID-19 vaccine. Study findings and constraints: The breadth and depth of Spike-specific TCRs increased once two AZD1222 doses had been given.

V gave up 3 bases and J gave up 9 bases, with 24 bases separating them. The CDR3 contains 17 residues. Looked up from germline, CDR1 is KGHSH and CDR2 is LQKENI. This sample comprised peripheral blood, obtained on day 0 of AZD1222 vaccination. V and J are TRBV18 and TRBJ2-4; a weak D match, TRBD2 (5 bases). This TCR derives from an adult in good health. This chain's CDR3 is CASSPYRGSTEIGIQYF. The CDR3 nucleotides read TGTGCCAGCTCACCCTATCGAGGGTCGACGGAGATTGGCATTCAGTACTTC.